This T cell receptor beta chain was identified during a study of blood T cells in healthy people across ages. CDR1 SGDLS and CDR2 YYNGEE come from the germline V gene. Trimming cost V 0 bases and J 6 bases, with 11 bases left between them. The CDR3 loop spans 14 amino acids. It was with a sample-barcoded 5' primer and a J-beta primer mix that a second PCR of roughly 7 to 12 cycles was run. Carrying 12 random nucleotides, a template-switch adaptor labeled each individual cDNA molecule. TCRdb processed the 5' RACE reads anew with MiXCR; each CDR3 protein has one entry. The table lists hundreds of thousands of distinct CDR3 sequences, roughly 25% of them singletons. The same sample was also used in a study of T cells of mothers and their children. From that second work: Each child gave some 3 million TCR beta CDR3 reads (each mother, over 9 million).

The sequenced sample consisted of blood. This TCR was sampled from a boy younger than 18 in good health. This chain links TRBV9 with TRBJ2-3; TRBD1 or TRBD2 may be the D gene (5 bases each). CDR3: CASSVDDGADTQYF. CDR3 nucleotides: TGTGCCAGCAGCGTAGATGACGGGGCTGATACGCAGTATTTT. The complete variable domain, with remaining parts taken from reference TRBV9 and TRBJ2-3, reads DSGVTQTPKHLITATGQRVTLRCSPRSGDLSVYWYQQSLDQGLQFLIQYYNGEERAKGNILERFSAQQFPDLHSELNLSSLELGDSALYFCASSVDDGADTQYFGPGTRLTVL.